The sequence of this TCR beta chain was determined in a study of blood T cell repertoires in COVID-19 (dated by TCRdb to 2018 to 2021). Turning to the overall study: Collaborator samples came from the United States, Italy and Spain and covered acute and convalescent phases of COVID-19. The prospective study material was composed of cDNA or gDNA derived from T cells, B-cell-depleted T cells, or PBMCs. The dataset comprised deeply sampled blood TCRbeta repertoires from subjects exposed to, actively infected with, or recovered from COVID-19. A freely available public database, intended as a resource for researchers studying the immune response to SARS-CoV-2, is where the repertoires were released. Samples came from the ongoing ImmuneRACE study (first 160 participants) plus 1,254 subjects from 6 global collaborators. A de-identified subject ID, COVID-19 status, age in years and sex were almost always included in the sample metadata. Where HLA class I and class II types were available, the types were taken from metadata supplied by the sample provider, not from assay-based typing.

What the authors observed across the whole study: How much clinical and demographic metadata was included differed by source and by participant, and the metadata was provided uncurated.

Worth noting for this clone: The clone's antigen remains unknown. Base-call qualities are not available, and no considerably larger clone is one nucleotide away.

Each collaborating institution followed its own protocols to collect whole blood in K2EDTA tubes. Collaborator samples were shipped for TCRbeta analysis as frozen whole blood, isolated PBMCs, or DNA extracted from either sample type. The germline ends are 7 bases apart after V is trimmed by 5 bases and J by 0 bases. From the cysteine through the phenylalanine, the CDR3 covers 13 amino acids. The entry retains the CDR3 DNA only, 39 bases that are in frame from base 1. In the germline V gene, CDR1 corresponds to MNHEY and CDR2 to SVGEGT. TCRbeta CDR3 regions were amplified from genomic DNA using the immunoSEQ Assay, a bias-controlled multiplex PCR. The original methods were these. The number of nucleated cells in each sample was estimated by amplification of reference gene primers within the assay. Sequence reads were collapsed and filtered to measure the absolute abundance of every unique TCRbeta CDR3 rearrangement. For each sample, productive Simpson clonality was calculated as the square root of Simpson's diversity index over productive rearrangements. TCRdb provides this immuneACCESS table in a form limited to in-frame rearrangements. Some clones are lacking; in checked studies, under half of them reflect an unresolved V gene, and why the rest are absent is not known. The DNA gave D and trimming, while V, J and clone size come from that table. This sample is represented by roughly 260,000 clones; about 87% of them were singletons. Of the sample, 2% to 3% falls within the top ten clones.

The sequence joins TRBV6-2 or TRBV6-3 to TRBJ1-1, and perhaps TRBD1 as D gene, on 6 matching bases. What was sequenced was peripheral blood. The sequence came from a woman in her fifties or sixties with acute or convalescent COVID-19. In nucleotide form, the sequence is TGTGCCAGCAGTGGACAGATGAACACTGAAGCTTTCTTT. The resulting protein is CASSGQMNTEAFF.